This TCR beta chain was identified during a study of shared clonotypes between healthy human individuals. Findings and limits, study-wide: The low donor count limited represented genetic and exposure-history diversity.

CD8 cells classed as naive were CD45RO-negative and positively selected for CCR7, excluding terminally differentiated effector memory CD45RA+ cells. Recent acute infections and vaccinations were absent in the healthy HIV-negative adult donors. Donors comprised only Caucasian adults living in Nashville, Tennessee. About this clone itself: Its antigen is as yet unknown.

In replicate PCRs of sorted subsets, roughly 190 ng DNA, 29,000 or so T cell genomes, was used. Assay: immunoSEQ multiplex PCR; the TCRdb copy retains only in-frame clones and omits some. Counted here are some 1,900,000 clones, about 95% occurring once; the ten biggest clones make up 1.2%. This CDR3 contains 22 residues. The V call is TRBV12-2, the J call TRBJ1-5; no DNA check was done on the table's D call, TRBD1. TRBV12-2 is tagged as a pseudogene. Source material: naive CD8+ T cells sorted from blood. The sequence was collected from a man in his late teens or twenties in good health. The CDR3 sequence: CASRLRIRGQGVKNLGNQPQHF. CDR3 DNA: TGTGCAAGTCGCTTACGGATTAGAGGACAGGGCGTAAAGAACCTAGGCAATCAGCCCCAGCATTTT.